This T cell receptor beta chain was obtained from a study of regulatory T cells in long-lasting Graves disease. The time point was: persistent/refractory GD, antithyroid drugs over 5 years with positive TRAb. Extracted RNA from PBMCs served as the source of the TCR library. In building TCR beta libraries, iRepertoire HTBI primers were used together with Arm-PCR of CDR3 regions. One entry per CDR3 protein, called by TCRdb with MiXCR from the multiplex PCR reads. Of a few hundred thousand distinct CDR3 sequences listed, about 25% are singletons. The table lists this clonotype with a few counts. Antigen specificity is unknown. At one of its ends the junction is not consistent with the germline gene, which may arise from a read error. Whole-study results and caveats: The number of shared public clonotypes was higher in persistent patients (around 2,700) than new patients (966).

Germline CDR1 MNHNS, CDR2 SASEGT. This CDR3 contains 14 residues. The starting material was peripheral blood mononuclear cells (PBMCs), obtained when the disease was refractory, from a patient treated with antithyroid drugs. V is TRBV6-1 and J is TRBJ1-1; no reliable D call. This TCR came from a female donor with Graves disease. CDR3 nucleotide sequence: TGTGCCAGCAGCGAAGCGTGGAAGAACACTGAAGCTTTCTTT. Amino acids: CASSEAWKNTEAFF.